Listed here are 18 T cell receptor beta chains from one sample, sequenced in a study of cytomegalovirus exposure and HLA in healthy donors. PCR involved 60 Vbeta and 13 Jbeta primers. The table came from immunoSEQ multiplex PCR; TCRdb's copy has only in-frame clones and leaves some out. The table records about 140,000 clones, 75% to 90% of them present only once. Source material: PBMCs. All receptors derive from a female donor in good health and CMV-seronegative.

The chain uses TRBV19 and TRBJ1-1; D is unclear. V lost 7 bases and J lost 1, with 13 bases in between. The CDR3 runs to 14 residues. Germline-derived CDR1 and CDR2 are LNHDA and SQIVND (reference sequence). CDR3: CASTRFGSNTEAFF. CDR3 DNA sequence: TGTGCCAGTACTAGATTCGGGTCGAACACTGAAGCTTTCTTT.

The chain links TRBV12-1 to TRBJ1-1. TRBV12-1 is given as a pseudogene. The length of the CDR3 is 15 residues. CDR3 protein: CASSFMAAECTEAFF. The CDR3 coding sequence is TGTGCCAGCAGCTTTATGGCGGCGGAGTGCACTGAAGCTTTCTTT.

The V call is TRBV25-1, the J call TRBJ1-3; 9 bases line up with TRBD1. Trimming at V came to 4 bases and at J to 3 bases, leaving 1 base not matched to a gene. The CDR3 is made up of 14 amino acids. Germline values: CDR1 MGHDK, CDR2 SYGVNS. DNA for the CDR3: TGTGCCAGCAGTGCGACAGGGGGTGGAAACACCATATATTTT. It is translated as CASSATGGGNTIYF.

The chain carries TRBV18 and TRBJ2-2, with D uncertain. The CDR3 has 15 residues. Germline V lookup: CDR1 KGHSH, CDR2 LQKENI. Trimming removed 2 bases at V and 0 bases at J, with 7 bases between. CDR3 nucleotide sequence: TGTGCCAGCTCACCAGGCAATACGAACACCGGGGAGCTGTTTTTT. It codes for CASSPGNTNTGELFF. Using reference TRBV18 and TRBJ2-2 for the parts outside the CDR3, the full variable domain is NAGVMQNPRHLVRRRGQEARLRCSPMKGHSHVYWYRQLPEEGLKFMVYLQKENIIDESGMPKERFSAEFPKEGPSILRIQQVVRGDSAAYFCASSPGNTNTGELFFGEGSRLTVL.

As to this clone: The junction departs from germline at one end; a sequencing error may be responsible. This chain links TRBV7-7 with TRBJ2-1; 11 nucleotides match TRBD2. There are 15 residues in the CDR3. Germline V gene data show CDR1 as SSHAT and CDR2 as FNYEAQ (reference sequence). The CDR3 nucleotides read TGTGCTAGCAGCTTAGCGGGAGGGCCTTACAATGAGCAGTTCTTC. Its translation is CASSLAGGPYNEQFF.

This chain joins TRBV2 and TRBJ1-5; TRBD1 aligns across 7 bases. CDR3 length: 15 residues. Germline V CDR1 and CDR2: SNHLY, FYNNEI. V was pared by 6 bases and J by 6 bases, with 11 bases of the junction left unmatched. The CDR3 DNA sequence: TGTGCCAGCAGCGCCACAGGGGTTCAGGCTCAGCCCCAGCATTTT. Translating it yields CASSATGVQAQPQHF.

This clone came up a few times. The CDR3 sequence: CASRGPGAYEQYF. CDR3 sequence (DNA): TGTGCCAGCAGGGGACCGGGAGCCTACGAGCAGTACTTC. The chain joins TRBV6-1 to TRBJ2-7; D might be TRBD2 (6 bases). The V and J ends lost 6 bases and 2 bases respectively, with 11 bases between them. The CDR3 has 13 residues. From germline, CDR1 is MNHNS and CDR2 SASEGT.

This chain's CDR3 is CASSFNGYTF. In DNA form, the CDR3 reads TGTGCCAGCAGCTTTAATGGCTACACCTTC. The chain uses TRBV7-9 and TRBJ1-2; no definite D call. Trimming pared 3 bases from V and 6 bases from J, leaving 2 bases between. CDR3 size: 10 residues. CDR1 is SEHNR, CDR2 FQNEAQ, per germline (reference sequence). Full variable domain (outside the CDR3, taken from reference TRBV7-9 and TRBJ1-2): DTGVSQNPRHKITKRGQNVTFRCDPISEHNRLYWYRQTLGQGPEFLTYFQNEAQLEKSRLLSDRFSAERPKGSFSTLEIQRTEQGDSAMYLCASSFNGYTFGSGTRLTVV.

Only one count was recorded for this clone. The gene calls are TRBV6-5 and TRBJ1-2, with D perhaps matching TRBD1 (5 bases). The CDR3 extends over 16 amino acids. V dropped 2 bases and J dropped 4 bases, with 17 bases sitting between them. Per germline, CDR1 MNHEY and CDR2 SVGAGI. CDR3 protein: CASSYRSDWGRYGYTF. For the CDR3, the DNA is TGTGCCAGCAGTTACAGGTCCGACTGGGGCCGCTATGGCTACACCTTC.

In DNA, the CDR3 is TGTGCCAGCAGCCAGTCTGACAGGACAGTCTTTAACACTGAAGCTTTCTTT. It yields the protein CASSQSDRTVFNTEAFF. This chain uses TRBV14 with TRBJ1-1; D possibly corresponds to TRBD1 (6 bases). The germline V gene has CDR1 SGHDN and CDR2 FVKESK. The CDR3 is 17 residues long. Deletions cut 3 bases from V and 2 bases from J, with 19 bases between.

The V call is TRBV28, the J call TRBJ1-4, with D possibly TRBD1 on 6 matching bases. This CDR3 comprises 14 residues. V lost 6 bases and J lost 8, with 16 bases in between. Germline values: CDR1 MDHEN, CDR2 SYDVKM. DNA for the CDR3: TGTGCCAGCAGAACACAGGGTACGGGAGAAAAACTGTTTTTT. This codes for CASRTQGTGEKLFF.

The chain uses TRBV7-9 and TRBJ2-1, with a tentative D call TRBD1 (5 bases). CDR1 and CDR2 from the germline V gene are SEHNR and FQNEAQ (reference sequence). Trimming left V 7 bases short and J 2 bases short, with 18 bases between. The CDR3 consists of 16 residues. CDR3 nucleotide sequence: TGTGCCAGCATCTACTCCCTAGGGGTTGCCTACAATGAGCAGTTCTTC. Translating it yields CASIYSLGVAYNEQFF.

The chain recombines TRBV6-1 with TRBJ2-2; D is perhaps TRBD1 (5 bases). V lost 5 bases and J 6 bases, leaving 13 bases between the germline ends. The germline CDR1 and CDR2 sequences are MNHNS and SASEGT. There are 14 residues in the CDR3. As DNA, the CDR3 is TGTGCCAGCAGTCAACGCGCAGGGTCCGGGGAGCTGTTTTTT. Translating it yields CASSQRAGSGELFF.

The rearrangement uses TRBV25-1 and TRBJ1-3; maybe TRBD1 (6 bases). V shed 6 bases and J shed 3 bases, with 12 bases lying between them. The CDR3 is 14 amino acids. From germline, CDR1 is MGHDK and CDR2 SYGVNS. CDR3 sequence: CASRPTGFGNTIYF. CDR3 coding DNA: TGTGCCAGCAGGCCGACAGGCTTTGGAAACACCATATATTTT.

The chain uses TRBV5-6 and TRBJ2-2; tentatively, D is TRBD2 (7 bases). This CDR3 is built from 14 residues. The ends were cut back, 4 bases at V and 5 bases at J, with 12 bases in the middle. Germline V gene data show CDR1 as SGHDT and CDR2 as YYEEEE. The chain's CDR3 is CASSRGAKTGELFF. CDR3 nucleotide sequence: TGTGCCAGCAGCCGGGGGGCTAAAACCGGGGAGCTGTTTTTT.

The chain has TRBV19 and TRBJ1-5, with D perhaps TRBD1 (6 bases). This CDR3 region has 13 residues. Trimming removed 3 bases at V and 5 bases at J, with 8 bases between. The V gene's germline CDR1 is LNHDA and CDR2 SQIVND (reference sequence). CDR3: CASSMDSYQPQHF. In DNA, the CDR3 is TGTGCCAGTAGTATGGACAGTTATCAGCCCCAGCATTTT.

This clone has a handful of counts. The J gene is TRBJ1-5, the V gene TRBV6-1; 9 nucleotides match TRBD1. This CDR3 contains 15 residues. CDR1 is MNHNS and CDR2 is SASEGT in the germline V gene. The junction had 7 bases not matched to a gene; V was cut back by 8 bases and J by 2 bases. The CDR3, as DNA: TGTGCCAGCGGACAGGGGTACGAGCGCAATCAGCCCCAGCATTTT. Translation gives CASGQGYERNQPQHF.

CDR3 amino acids: CASSLPPGGNIGEQYF. CDR3 in DNA: TGTGCCAGCAGCCTACCCCCGGGGGGGAACATTGGCGAGCAGTACTTC. V gene TRBV28 combines with J gene TRBJ2-7, with 8 bases fitting TRBD2. V gave up 6 bases and J gave up 6 bases; unmatched junction bases: 16. CDR3 length equals 16 residues. The germline gives CDR1 MDHEN, CDR2 SYDVKM. Full variable domain (missing parts from reference TRBV28 and TRBJ2-7): DVKVTQSSRYLVKRTGEKVFLECVQDMDHENMFWYRQDPGLGLRLIYFSYDVKMKEKGDIPEGYSVSREKKERFSLILESASTNQTSMYLCASSLPPGGNIGEQYFGPGTRLTVT.